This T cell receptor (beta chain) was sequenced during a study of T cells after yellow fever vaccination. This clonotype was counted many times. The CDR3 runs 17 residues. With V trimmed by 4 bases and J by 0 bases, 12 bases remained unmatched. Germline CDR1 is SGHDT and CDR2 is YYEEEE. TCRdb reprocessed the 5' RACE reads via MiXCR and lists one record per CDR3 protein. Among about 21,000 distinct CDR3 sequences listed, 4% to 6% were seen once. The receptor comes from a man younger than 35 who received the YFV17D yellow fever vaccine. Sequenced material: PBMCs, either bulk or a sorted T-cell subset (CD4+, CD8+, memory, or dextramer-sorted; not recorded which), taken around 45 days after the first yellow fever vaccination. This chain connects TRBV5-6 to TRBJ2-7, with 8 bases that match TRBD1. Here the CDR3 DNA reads TGTGCCAGCAGCCTGACCAGGACAGGGAGCCGCTCCTACGAGCAGTACGTC. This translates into CASSLTRTGSRSYEQYV.